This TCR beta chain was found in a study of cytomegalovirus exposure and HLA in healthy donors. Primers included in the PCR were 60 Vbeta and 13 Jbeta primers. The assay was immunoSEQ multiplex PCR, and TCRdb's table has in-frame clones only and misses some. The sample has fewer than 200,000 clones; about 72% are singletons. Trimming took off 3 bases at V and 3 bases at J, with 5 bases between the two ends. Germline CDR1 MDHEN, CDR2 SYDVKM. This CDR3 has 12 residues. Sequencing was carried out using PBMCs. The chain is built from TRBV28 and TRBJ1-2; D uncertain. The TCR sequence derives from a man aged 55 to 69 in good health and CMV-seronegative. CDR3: CASSLGDYGYTF. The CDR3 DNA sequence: TGTGCCAGCAGTTTGGGAGACTATGGCTACACCTTC.